A single sample gave rise to the 13 T cell receptor beta chains below, sequenced in a study of blood T cell repertoires in COVID-19. Some clones are missing from TCRdb's copy, which holds only in-frame ones; the method was immunoSEQ multiplex PCR. The table lists 210,000 or so clones, around 81% of them singletons. Material for sequencing was PBMCs or T cells enriched from blood (not recorded which). Source of these receptors: a woman in her thirties or forties with acute COVID-19.

This clone occurred once. The chain combines TRBV19 with TRBJ1-2, with D maybe TRBD1 (6 bases). The CDR3 has 14 amino acids. V lost 7 bases to trimming and J lost 4 bases, with 16 bases between them. Germline CDR1 LNHDA, CDR2 SQIVND (reference sequence). This chain's CDR3 is CASKFRRGVYGYTF. As DNA, the CDR3 is TGTGCCAGTAAGTTCCGCAGGGGAGTCTATGGCTACACCTTC. Full variable domain (remainder filled in from reference TRBV19 and TRBJ1-2): DGGITQSPKYLFRKEGQNVTLSCEQNLNHDAMYWYRQDPGQGLRLIYYSQIVNDFQKGDIAEGYSVSREKKESFPLTVTSAQKNPTAFYLCASKFRRGVYGYTFGSGTRLTVV.

The rearrangement joins TRBV11-2 to TRBJ2-3; D might be TRBD1 (6 bases). Germline V gene lookup returns CDR1 SGHAT and CDR2 FQNNGV. V lost 5 bases and J lost 0, with 15 bases in between. The CDR3 length is 16 residues. CDR3 bases: TGTGCCAGCAGCCCCCAGACAGGACGTAGCACAGATACGCAGTATTTT. This gives the protein CASSPQTGRSTDTQYF.

This clone was observed a handful of times. The V gene is TRBV6-1, the J gene TRBJ1-4; D is ambiguous. The germline gives CDR1 MNHNS, CDR2 SASEGT. The V and J ends lost 3 bases and 5 bases respectively, with 7 bases between them. The CDR3 is made up of 13 amino acids. The CDR3 sequence is CASSEEANEKLFF. The CDR3 nucleotides read TGTGCCAGCAGTGAGGAGGCAAATGAAAAACTGTTTTTT.

The chain couples TRBV7-2 to TRBJ1-6; 10 bases match TRBD1. Germline assignment: CDR1 SGHTA and CDR2 FQGNSA. After removal of 6 bases from V and 7 bases from J, the junction contained 6 bases not matched to a gene. The CDR3 covers 15 residues. DNA for the CDR3: TGTGCCAGCAGAATAACGGGACAGGGGAATTCACCCCTCCACTTT. It codes for CASRITGQGNSPLHF.

This chain joins TRBV9 and TRBJ2-1, with 9 bases fitting TRBD1. The CDR3 totals 16 residues. Per germline, CDR1 SGDLS and CDR2 YYNGEE. J gave up 4 bases and V 3 bases, and 8 bases lay outside the gene matches. DNA of the CDR3: TGTGCCAGCAGCGGACGACAGGGGGGACTGTACAATGAGCAGTTCTTC. Protein product: CASSGRQGGLYNEQFF.

The genes are TRBV10-3 and TRBJ2-1; 10 nucleotides line up with TRBD1. Germline lookup yields CDR1 ENHRY and CDR2 SYGVKD. The CDR3 contains 12 residues. Trimming cost V 6 bases and J 10 bases; bases outside gene matches: 3. As DNA, the CDR3 is TGTGCCATCAGCCGGACAGGGGGGGAGCAGTTCTTC. As protein: CAISRTGGEQFF.

This clone was found once. V is TRBV30 and J is TRBJ1-2; no clear D. The CDR3 sequence is 17 residues long. With 1 base removed from V and 5 bases from J, the gap between germline ends came to 23 bases. Germline CDR1 and CDR2: GTSNPN and SVGIG (reference sequence). CDR3 protein: CAWSDTPAGLLRYGYTF. The CDR3 DNA sequence: TGTGCCTGGAGTGACACTCCGGCCGGACTTTTGCGTTATGGCTACACCTTC. The whole variable domain, filled in from reference TRBV30 and TRBJ1-2, reads SQTIHQWPATLVQPVGSPLSLECTVEGTSNPNLYWYRQAAGRGLQLLFYSVGIGQISSEVPQNLSASRPQDRQFILSSKKLLLSDSGFYLCAWSDTPAGLLRYGYTFGSGTRLTVV.

The chain carries TRBV20-1 and TRBJ2-3; D gene uncertain. V gave up 3 bases and J gave up 6 bases, with 16 bases separating them. Germline loops: CDR1 DFQATT, CDR2 SNEGSKA (reference sequence). The CDR3 sequence is 14 residues long. The CDR3 spells CSASPGPPTDTQYF. The DNA for the CDR3 is TGCAGTGCTAGTCCTGGGCCACCTACGGATACGCAGTATTTT.

This chain links TRBV6-4 with TRBJ2-3; TRBD1 matches at 11 bases. V gave up 5 bases and J gave up 4 bases; unmatched junction bases: 5. CDR1 and CDR2 from the germline V gene are MRHNA and SNTAGT. The CDR3 is made up of 15 amino acids. The CDR3 DNA follows: TGTGCCAGCAGTCGGACAGGGGGCGCGGCAGATACGCAGTATTTT. This encodes CASSRTGGAADTQYF.

The chain uses TRBV4-3 and TRBJ2-1; D is possibly TRBD1 (5 bases). Trimming removed 0 bases at V and 2 bases at J, with 14 bases between. Germline-derived CDR1 and CDR2 are LGHNA and YSLEER. The CDR3 consists of 17 residues. For the CDR3, the DNA is TGCGCCAGCAGCCAAGATAGGGGCGACACAACCTACAATGAGCAGTTCTTC. It translates to CASSQDRGDTTYNEQFF.

The genes are TRBV7-8 and TRBJ1-1, with a possible D match to TRBD1 (5 bases). The CDR3 has 13 amino acids. In germline, CDR1 is SGHVS, CDR2 FQNEAQ. V was pared by 4 bases and J by 7 bases, with 13 bases between. The CDR3 spells CASSSDGQGEAFF. The CDR3 region has the DNA TGTGCCAGCAGCTCCGATGGGCAGGGTGAAGCTTTCTTT.

A single count supports this clone. The rearrangement uses TRBV19 and TRBJ1-5; 9 bases agree with TRBD1. Per the germline V gene, CDR1 is LNHDA and CDR2 is SQIVND (reference sequence). V was pared by 3 bases and J by 0 bases, with 3 bases of the junction left unmatched. The CDR3 length is 16 residues. In DNA, the CDR3 is TGTGCCAGTAGTATTGGGACAGGGCGTAGCAATCAGCCCCAGCATTTT. Amino acids: CASSIGTGRSNQPQHF.

The CDR3 loop is CASKPTGQGSYAEAFF. The CDR3 DNA reads TGCGCCAGCAAACCAACCGGACAGGGATCGTATGCTGAAGCTTTCTTT. V is TRBV5-1 and J is TRBJ1-1; 8 positions match TRBD1. Trimming removed 6 bases from V and 6 bases from J; junction bases left unmatched: 16. Per the germline V gene, CDR1 is SGHRS and CDR2 is YFSETQ. The length of the CDR3 is 16 residues.